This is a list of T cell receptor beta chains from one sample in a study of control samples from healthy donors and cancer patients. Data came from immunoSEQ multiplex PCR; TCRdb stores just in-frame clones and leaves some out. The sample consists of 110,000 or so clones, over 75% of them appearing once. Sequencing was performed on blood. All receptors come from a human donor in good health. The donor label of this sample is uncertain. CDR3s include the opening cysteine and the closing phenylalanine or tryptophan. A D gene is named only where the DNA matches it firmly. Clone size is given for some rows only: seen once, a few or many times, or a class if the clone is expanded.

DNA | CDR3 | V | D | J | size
TGTGCCAGCAGTGTGGGGGCCAGCTCCTCTGGAAACACCATATATTTT | CASSVGASSSGNTIYF | TRBV5-4 | - | TRBJ1-3 | -
TGTGCCAGCAGTGACAGTACGGGTAGGGATGAGCAGTTCTTC | CASSDSTGRDEQFF | TRBV6-1 | - | TRBJ2-1 | -
TGCGCCAGCAGCCAAGATGCCGGGACAGGGTATCAGCCCCAGCATTTT | CASSQDAGTGYQPQHF | TRBV4-1 | TRBD1 | TRBJ1-5 | -
TGTGCCAGTAGTATAGTTTTAGGACAGGGAGATTTTGGCTACACCTTC | CASSIVLGQGDFGYTF | TRBV19 | TRBD1 | TRBJ1-2 | -
TGTGCCAGCAGCTTAACCAGGGGGGATGGCTACACCTTC | CASSLTRGDGYTF | TRBV7-3 | TRBD1 | TRBJ1-2 | -
TGTGCCAGCAGCCAGATGGGTAGGACCTACGAGCAGTACTTC | CASSQMGRTYEQYF | TRBV3-1/TRBV3-2 | - | TRBJ2-7 | -
TGTGCCAGCAGCCCCCGGACGATGGAAGCTTTCTTT | CASSPRTMEAFF | TRBV2 | - | TRBJ1-1 | -
TGTGCCAGCAGCAAAGGGGACAGGGGCGGAAATACGCAGTATTTT | CASSKGDRGGNTQYF | TRBV21-1 | - | TRBJ2-3 | -
TGTGCCAGCAGCCCAAAACAGGGATCTGCTTACGAGCAGTACTTC | CASSPKQGSAYEQYF | TRBV14 | - | TRBJ2-7 | -
TGTGCCAGCTCACCCGGAGAGGCAGATACGCAGTATTTT | CASSPGEADTQYF | TRBV18 | - | TRBJ2-3 | -
TGTGCCAGCAGCTTGAAAGCATCCGACGCCTATAGCAATCAGCCCCAGCATTTT | CASSLKASDAYSNQPQHF | TRBV5-6 | - | TRBJ1-5 | -
TGTGCCAGCAGTGGGCGGACAGGGATCCTCACCGGGGAGCTGTTTTTT | CASSGRTGILTGELFF | TRBV2 | TRBD1 | TRBJ2-2 | -
TGTGCCAGCAGAGAACAGAACACTGAAGCTTTCTTT | CASREQNTEAFF | TRBV2 | - | TRBJ1-1 | -
TGTGCCAGCAGTTACTCGGGGGAGGCAGAGACCCAGTACTTC | CASSYSGEAETQYF | TRBV6-2/TRBV6-3 | - | TRBJ2-5 | -
TGTGCCAGCAGTTACCGACGGTCAGATACGCAGTATTTT | CASSYRRSDTQYF | TRBV6-5 | - | TRBJ2-3 | -
TGTGCCAGCAGCGGAGACTCTGGGGCCAACGTCCTGACTTTC | CASSGDSGANVLTF | TRBV7-2 | - | TRBJ2-6 | once
TGTGCCAGCAGTTTAAAGGGCACTGAAGCTTTCTTT | CASSLKGTEAFF | TRBV12-3/TRBV12-4 | - | TRBJ1-1 | once
TGTGCCAGCAGACGCACAGGGTCTTTAAATGAAAAACTGTTTTTT | CASRRTGSLNEKLFF | TRBV14 | - | TRBJ1-4 | -
TGTGCCAGCAGCCAATCGGACAGGGGTGCTGAAGCTTTCTTT | CASSQSDRGAEAFF | TRBV3-1/TRBV3-2 | TRBD1 | TRBJ1-1 | -
TGTGCCAGCAGACCGACAGGGGGCCAATATGGCTACACCTTC | CASRPTGGQYGYTF | TRBV9 | TRBD1 | TRBJ1-2 | -
TGTGCCAGCAGTTTCGCGGATACGCAGTATTTT | CASSFADTQYF | TRBV12-3/TRBV12-4 | - | TRBJ2-3 | -
TGTGCCAGCAGATATTGGGCCGGCGACACTGAAGCTTTCTTT | CASRYWAGDTEAFF | TRBV27 | - | TRBJ1-1 | -
TGTGCCAGCACCCGGACAGCGGATTACTATGGCTACACCTTC | CASTRTADYYGYTF | TRBV6-5 | - | TRBJ1-2 | -
TGTGCCAGCAGCTTAAATGGCGGGGGGCTCACAGATACGCAGTATTTT | CASSLNGGGLTDTQYF | TRBV7-3 | TRBD2 | TRBJ2-3 | -
TGTGCCAGCAGTTACTATAATTCACCCCTCCACTTT | CASSYYNSPLHF | TRBV6-5 | - | TRBJ1-6 | -
TGTGCCAGTAGTCAAGGGGTTGGGGACACCGGGGAGCTGTTTTTT | CASSQGVGDTGELFF | TRBV19 | - | TRBJ2-2 | -
TGTGCCAGCAGCCAAAACCCCCCGGGGGGCGGGACCCAGTACTTC | CASSQNPPGGGTQYF | TRBV3-1/TRBV3-2 | - | TRBJ2-5 | -
TGTGCTAGTGGCCCTGGGACAGAAGAAAAACTGTTTTTT | CASGPGTEEKLFF | TRBV12-5 | TRBD1 | TRBJ1-4 | -
TGTGCCAGCAGGCTGAGTGAGGGCAATCAGCCCCAGCATTTT | CASRLSEGNQPQHF | TRBV2 | - | TRBJ1-5 | -
TGTGCCAGCATCCGACAGTTAAATTCACCCCTCCACTTT | CASIRQLNSPLHF | TRBV6-5 | - | TRBJ1-6 | -
TGCGCCAGCAGCGGGGGGGTCAATATCTCACCCCTCCACTTT | CASSGGVNISPLHF | TRBV10-2 | - | TRBJ1-6 | -
TGTGCCAGCAGTGCCAGGACTAGCGGGGGGCGTGCAGATACGCAGTATTTT | CASSARTSGGRADTQYF | TRBV6-1 | TRBD2 | TRBJ2-3 | -
TGTGCCAGTGTACAGGGTAGGGGACATCAGCCCCAGCATTTT | CASVQGRGHQPQHF | TRBV19 | - | TRBJ1-5 | -
TGTGCCATCAGTGAGTCCAGGGAGTTAGTGGCTTTCTTT | CAISESRELVAFF | TRBV10-3 | - | TRBJ1-1 | few
TGTGCCAGCAGTGTGGACAGCTCCTACAATGAGCAGTTCTTC | CASSVDSSYNEQFF | TRBV2 | - | TRBJ2-1 | -
TGTGCCAGCAGCCAACCTAATCAGCCCCAGCATTTT | CASSQPNQPQHF | TRBV3-1/TRBV3-2 | - | TRBJ1-5 | once
TGCGCCAGCAGCCGAGAGGGACTAGCGGGGGCCCACCCCTACGAGCAGTACTTC | CASSREGLAGAHPYEQYF | TRBV4-1 | TRBD2 | TRBJ2-7 | once
TGTGCCAGCAGCTTAGGCGGGGGGGCAGATACGCAGTATTTT | CASSLGGGADTQYF | TRBV7-2 | TRBD2 | TRBJ2-3 | -
TGTGCCAGCAGCTTAGTCACGGGTTTCGGCTACACCTTC | CASSLVTGFGYTF | TRBV7-2 | - | TRBJ1-2 | -
TGTGCCAGCAGCGTCCTGGTGAACACTGAAGCTTTCTTT | CASSVLVNTEAFF | TRBV7-9 | - | TRBJ1-1 | -
TGCAGCGTTGTACCGGGAAGCACTGAAGCTTTCTTT | CSVVPGSTEAFF | TRBV29-1 | - | TRBJ1-1 | -
TGTGCCAGCAGCCACAGGGGCACTGAAGCTTTCTTT | CASSHRGTEAFF | TRBV14 | - | TRBJ1-1 | -
TGTGCCAGCAGCTTGGGGTCCGGGAACACTGAAGCTTTCTTT | CASSLGSGNTEAFF | TRBV11-3 | - | TRBJ1-1 | -
TGTGCCAGCAGCTTCGGAGGGACCAATCAGCCCCAGCATTTT | CASSFGGTNQPQHF | TRBV7-9 | - | TRBJ1-5 | once
TGTGCCAGCAGTTTGAGACAGAGCAATCAGCCCCAGCATTTT | CASSLRQSNQPQHF | TRBV6-2/TRBV6-3 | - | TRBJ1-5 | -
TGTGCCAGCAGCCCAGAAGGGGGCACTGAAGCTTTCTTT | CASSPEGGTEAFF | TRBV5-5 | - | TRBJ1-1 | -
TGTGCCAGCAGCTTAGCCTGGGACCCGGGGGTCACCGGGGAGCTGTTTTTT | CASSLAWDPGVTGELFF | TRBV7-8 | - | TRBJ2-2 | -
TGCAGTGCTAGTCGCACAAATTATGGCTACACCTTC | CSASRTNYGYTF | TRBV20-1 | - | TRBJ1-2 | -
TGTGCCAGTAGCGACAGGGGTAGGGCAAGGGGTGAAAAACTGTTTTTT | CASSDRGRARGEKLFF | TRBV19 | TRBD1 | TRBJ1-4 | few
TGTGCCAGCAGTTCTCGGGAGGGTGGCTACACCTTC | CASSSREGGYTF | TRBV6-5 | - | TRBJ1-2 | -
TGTGCCAGCAGTTTCGCCATCTACGAGCAGTACTTC | CASSFAIYEQYF | TRBV28 | - | TRBJ2-7 | -
TGCGCCAGCAGTGCTGGGACCACGAGTTCACCCCTCCACTTT | CASSAGTTSSPLHF | TRBV10-1 | - | TRBJ1-6 | -
TGTGCCAGCAGCTTAACGACAGGGGGCTCCTACAATGAGCAGTTCTTC | CASSLTTGGSYNEQFF | TRBV7-6 | TRBD1 | TRBJ2-1 | -
TGTGCCAGTAGTATTGGGGGAATTCAGCCCCAGCATTTT | CASSIGGIQPQHF | TRBV19 | - | TRBJ1-5 | -